Listed below are T cell receptor beta chains from one sample, sequenced in a study of PD-L1 blockade in urothelial cancer. TCRdb's copy holds only in-frame clones and misses some; the assay was immunoSEQ multiplex PCR. This repertoire shows some 38,000 clones, approximately 86% found once; its top ten account for around 15%. Specimen: PBMCs, collected around atezolizumab (anti-PD-L1) treatment. All receptors derive from a man at least 80 years old with urothelial cancer. Both conserved end residues are part of each CDR3. Each record gives: J gene, V gene, CDR3 protein.

J: TRBJ1-5; V: TRBV6-6; CDR3: CASSPDGNNQPQHF
J: TRBJ1-2; V: TRBV5-1; CDR3: CASSFGGKDYGYTF
J: TRBJ1-5; V: TRBV7-2; CDR3: CASSSPGQGSPQHF
J: TRBJ2-5; V: TRBV5-1; CDR3: CASSLSASSGRDRKTQYF
J: TRBJ2-3; V: TRBV5-1; CDR3: CASSLAGTSGTDTQYF
J: TRBJ1-2; V: TRBV7-2; CDR3: CASSRLTGYGYTF
J: TRBJ2-7; V: TRBV19; CDR3: CASSITLVWSYEQYF
J: TRBJ1-1; V: TRBV29-1; CDR3: CSAGTGVNTEAFF
J: TRBJ2-5; V: TRBV19; CDR3: CASSRGLAELQETQYF
J: TRBJ1-1; V: TRBV29-1; CDR3: CSVGGIDTEAFF
J: TRBJ2-7; V: TRBV7-2; CDR3: CASSPLVASVGEQYF
J: TRBJ2-1; V: TRBV18; CDR3: CASSPLAASYNEQFF
J: TRBJ2-1; V: TRBV14; CDR3: CASSPRSVNEQFF
J: TRBJ2-5; V: TRBV5-1; CDR3: CASSLAGIQETQYF
J: TRBJ2-7; V: TRBV5-1; CDR3: CASSQQTGSYEQYF
J: TRBJ1-1; V: TRBV5-5; CDR3: CASSPRTGYLNTEAFF
J: TRBJ1-1; V: TRBV5-1; CDR3: CASSQRDRMNTEAFF
J: TRBJ2-2; V: TRBV29-1; CDR3: CSVATGTRTGELFF
J: TRBJ2-1; V: TRBV6-5; CDR3: CASSYGAPGYNEQFF
J: TRBJ2-3; V: TRBV6-4; CDR3: CASSDSGTHITDTQYF
J: TRBJ2-5; V: TRBV2; CDR3: CASGGRGRSQETQYF
J: TRBJ2-5; V: TRBV5-8; CDR3: CASSSRAGGSGTQYF
J: TRBJ2-2; V: TRBV5-6; CDR3: CASSLPPLAGGPGELFF
J: TRBJ2-1; V: TRBV21-1; CDR3: CASSKVGSRVYNEQFF
J: TRBJ1-4; V: TRBV29-1; CDR3: CSVETPLQGAEKLFF
J: TRBJ2-1; V: TRBV7-2; CDR3: CASSLALAGPNNEQFF
J: TRBJ1-2; V: TRBV10-3; CDR3: CAISERTGENGYTF
J: TRBJ2-3; V: TRBV25-1; CDR3: CASSETGLSLWDTQYF